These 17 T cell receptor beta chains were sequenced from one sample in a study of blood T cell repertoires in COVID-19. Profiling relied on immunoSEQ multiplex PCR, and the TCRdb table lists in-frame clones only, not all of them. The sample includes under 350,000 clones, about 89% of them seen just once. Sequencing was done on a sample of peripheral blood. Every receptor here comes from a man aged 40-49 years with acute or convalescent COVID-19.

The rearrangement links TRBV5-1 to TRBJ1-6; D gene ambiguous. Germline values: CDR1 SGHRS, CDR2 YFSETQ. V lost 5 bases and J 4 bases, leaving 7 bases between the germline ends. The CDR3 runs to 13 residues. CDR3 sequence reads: CASSLQYNSPLHF. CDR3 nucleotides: TGCGCCAGCAGTCTGCAGTATAATTCACCCCTCCACTTT.

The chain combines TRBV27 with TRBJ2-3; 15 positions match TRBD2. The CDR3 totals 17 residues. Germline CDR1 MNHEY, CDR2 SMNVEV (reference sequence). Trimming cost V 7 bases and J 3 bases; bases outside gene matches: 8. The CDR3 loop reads CASNPAGTSGGTDTQYF. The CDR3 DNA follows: TGTGCCAGCAACCCCGCGGGGACTAGCGGGGGGACAGATACGCAGTATTTT.

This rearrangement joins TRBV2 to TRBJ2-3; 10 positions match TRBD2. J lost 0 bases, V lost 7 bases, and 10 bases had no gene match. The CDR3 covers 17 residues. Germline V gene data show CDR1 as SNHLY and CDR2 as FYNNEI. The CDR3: CASTATASGGSTDTQYF. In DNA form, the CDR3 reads TGTGCCAGCACCGCGACGGCTAGCGGGGGTAGCACAGATACGCAGTATTTT.

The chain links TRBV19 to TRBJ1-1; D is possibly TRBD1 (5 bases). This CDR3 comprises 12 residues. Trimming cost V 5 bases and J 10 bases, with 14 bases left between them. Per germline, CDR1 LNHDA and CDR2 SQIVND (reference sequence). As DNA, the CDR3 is TGTGCCAGTAGTTCGCAGGGTACGGGAGCTTTCTTT. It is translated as CASSSQGTGAFF.

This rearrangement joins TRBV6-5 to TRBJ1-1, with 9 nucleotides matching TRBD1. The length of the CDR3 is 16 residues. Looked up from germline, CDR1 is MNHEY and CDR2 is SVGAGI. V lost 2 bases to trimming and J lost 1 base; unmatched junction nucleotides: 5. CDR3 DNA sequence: TGTGCCAGCAGTTACACTACGGGACAGGGGAACACTGAAGCTTTCTTT. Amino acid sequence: CASSYTTGQGNTEAFF.

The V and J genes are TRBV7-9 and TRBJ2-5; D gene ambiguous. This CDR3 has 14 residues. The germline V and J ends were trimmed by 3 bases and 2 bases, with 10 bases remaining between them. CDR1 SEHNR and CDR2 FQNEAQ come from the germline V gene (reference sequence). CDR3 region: CASSFRASQETQYF. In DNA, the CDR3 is TGTGCCAGCAGCTTTCGCGCTTCGCAAGAGACCCAGTACTTC.

The CDR3 here is CASSPRSGGNQPQHF. DNA of the CDR3: TGTGCCAGCAGTCCTAGGTCAGGGGGCAATCAGCCCCAGCATTTT. The chain recombines TRBV2 with TRBJ1-5; D perhaps matches TRBD1 (6 bases). The CDR3 length is 15 residues. Germline V gives CDR1 SNHLY, CDR2 FYNNEI. Deletions cut 5 bases from V and 2 bases from J, with 13 bases between.

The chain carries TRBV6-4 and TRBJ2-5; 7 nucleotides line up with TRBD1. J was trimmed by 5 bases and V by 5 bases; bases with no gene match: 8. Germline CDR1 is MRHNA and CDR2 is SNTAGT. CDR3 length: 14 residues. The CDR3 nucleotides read TGTGCCAGCAGTCCTGGACAGGCCTCGGAGACCCAGTACTTC. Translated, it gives CASSPGQASETQYF.

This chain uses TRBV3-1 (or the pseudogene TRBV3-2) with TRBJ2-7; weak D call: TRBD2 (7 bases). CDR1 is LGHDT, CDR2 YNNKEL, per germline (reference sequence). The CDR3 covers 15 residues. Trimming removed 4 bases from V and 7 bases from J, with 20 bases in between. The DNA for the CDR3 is TGTGCCAGCAGCCTTCATTTGGGGAGGGGGAGGGAGCAGTACTTC. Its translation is CASSLHLGRGREQYF.

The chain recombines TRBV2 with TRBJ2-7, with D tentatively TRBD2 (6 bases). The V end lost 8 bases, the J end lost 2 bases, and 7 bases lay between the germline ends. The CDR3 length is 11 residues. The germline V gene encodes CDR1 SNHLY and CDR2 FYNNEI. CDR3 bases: TGTGCCAGCCGACTAGCCTACGAGCAGTACTTC. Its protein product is CASRLAYEQYF.

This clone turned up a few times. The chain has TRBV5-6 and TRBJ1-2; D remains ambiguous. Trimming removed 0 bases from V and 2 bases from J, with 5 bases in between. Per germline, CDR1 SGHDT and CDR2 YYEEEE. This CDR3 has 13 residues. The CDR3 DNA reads TGTGCCAGCAGCTTGGCCCGGAACTATGGCTACACCTTC. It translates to CASSLARNYGYTF.

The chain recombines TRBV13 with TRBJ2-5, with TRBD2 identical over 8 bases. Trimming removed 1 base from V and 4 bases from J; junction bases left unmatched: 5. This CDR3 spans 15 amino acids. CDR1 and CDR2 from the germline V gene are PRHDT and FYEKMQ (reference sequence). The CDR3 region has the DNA TGTGCCAGCAGCTTAGCGGGGGGGCCCCCAGAGACCCAGTACTTC. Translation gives CASSLAGGPPETQYF.

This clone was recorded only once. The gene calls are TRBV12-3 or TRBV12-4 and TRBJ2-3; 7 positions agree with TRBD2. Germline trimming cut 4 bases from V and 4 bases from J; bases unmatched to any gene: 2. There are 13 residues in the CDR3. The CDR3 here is CASSSRGADTQYF. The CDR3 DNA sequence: TGTGCCAGCAGTTCCCGGGGGGCAGATACGCAGTATTTT.

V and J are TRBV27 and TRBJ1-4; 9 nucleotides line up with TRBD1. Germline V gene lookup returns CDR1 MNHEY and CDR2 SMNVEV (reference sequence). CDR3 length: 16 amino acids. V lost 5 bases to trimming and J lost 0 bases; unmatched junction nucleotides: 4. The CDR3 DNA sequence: TGTGCCAGCAGTGGACAGGGGATACCAACTAATGAAAAACTGTTTTTT. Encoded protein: CASSGQGIPTNEKLFF.

CDR3 loop: CASSQLQGRGIQPQHF. The CDR3 region has the DNA TGTGCCAGCAGCCAACTTCAGGGTAGGGGGATTCAGCCCCAGCATTTT. V is TRBV14 and J is TRBJ1-5; possible D gene TRBD1, 6 bases. Trimming stripped 2 bases from V and 6 bases from J, with 17 bases between. The CDR3 sequence is 16 residues long. Germline CDR1 and CDR2: SGHDN and FVKESK. Variable domain in full (rest from reference TRBV14 and TRBJ1-5): EAGVTQFPSHSVIEKGQTVTLRCDPISGHDNLYWYRRVMGKEIKFLLHFVKESKQDESGMPNNRFLAERTGGTYSTLKVQPAELEDSGVYFCASSQLQGRGIQPQHFGDGTRLSIL.

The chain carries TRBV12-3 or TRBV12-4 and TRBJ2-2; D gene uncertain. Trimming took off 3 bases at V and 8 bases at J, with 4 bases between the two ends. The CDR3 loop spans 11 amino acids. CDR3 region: CASSLSGELFF. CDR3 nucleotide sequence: TGTGCCAGCAGTTTGAGTGGGGAGCTGTTTTTT.

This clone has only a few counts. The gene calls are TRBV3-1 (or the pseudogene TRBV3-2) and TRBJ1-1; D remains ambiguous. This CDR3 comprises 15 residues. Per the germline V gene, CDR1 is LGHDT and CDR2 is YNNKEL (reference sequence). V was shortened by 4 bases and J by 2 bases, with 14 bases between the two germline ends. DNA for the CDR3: TGTGCCAGCAGCCGAGGGCGGGGAAGTAACACTGAAGCTTTCTTT. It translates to CASSRGRGSNTEAFF.